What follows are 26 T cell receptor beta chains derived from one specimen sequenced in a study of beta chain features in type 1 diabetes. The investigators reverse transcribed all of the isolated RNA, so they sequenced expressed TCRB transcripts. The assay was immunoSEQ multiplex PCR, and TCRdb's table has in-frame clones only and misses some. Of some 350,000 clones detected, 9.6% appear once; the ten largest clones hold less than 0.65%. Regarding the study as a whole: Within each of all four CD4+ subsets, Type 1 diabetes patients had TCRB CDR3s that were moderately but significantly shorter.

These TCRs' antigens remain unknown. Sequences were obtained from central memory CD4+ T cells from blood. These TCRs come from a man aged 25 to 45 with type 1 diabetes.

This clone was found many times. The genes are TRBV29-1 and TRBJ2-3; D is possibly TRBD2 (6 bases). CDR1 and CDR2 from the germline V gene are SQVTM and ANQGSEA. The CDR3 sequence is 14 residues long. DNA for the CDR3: TGCAGTGCTCTCGGGAGTGTGGGCGCAGATACGCAGTATTTT. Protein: CSALGSVGADTQYF.

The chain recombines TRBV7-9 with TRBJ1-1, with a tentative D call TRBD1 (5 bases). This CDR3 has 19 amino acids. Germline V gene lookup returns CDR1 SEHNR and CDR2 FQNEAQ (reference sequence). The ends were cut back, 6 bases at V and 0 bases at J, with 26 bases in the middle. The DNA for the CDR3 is TGTGCCAGCAGTGGGAGTGGTGGGGGTTACTTAGGCATGAACACTGAAGCTTTCTTT. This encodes CASSGSGGGYLGMNTEAFF.

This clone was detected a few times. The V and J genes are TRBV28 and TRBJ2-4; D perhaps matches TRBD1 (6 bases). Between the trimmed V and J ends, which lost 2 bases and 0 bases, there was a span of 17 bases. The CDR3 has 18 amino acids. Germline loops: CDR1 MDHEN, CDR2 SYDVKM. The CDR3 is CASSLVGAGRLAKNIQYF. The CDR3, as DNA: TGTGCCAGCAGTTTAGTGGGGGCAGGTAGACTAGCCAAAAACATTCAGTACTTC.

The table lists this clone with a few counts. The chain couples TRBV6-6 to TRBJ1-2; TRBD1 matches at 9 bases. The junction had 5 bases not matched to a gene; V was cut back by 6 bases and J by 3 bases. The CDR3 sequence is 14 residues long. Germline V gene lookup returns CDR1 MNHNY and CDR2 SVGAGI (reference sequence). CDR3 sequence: CASSRTGGDYGYTF. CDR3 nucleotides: TGTGCCAGCAGCAGAACAGGGGGCGACTATGGCTACACCTTC.

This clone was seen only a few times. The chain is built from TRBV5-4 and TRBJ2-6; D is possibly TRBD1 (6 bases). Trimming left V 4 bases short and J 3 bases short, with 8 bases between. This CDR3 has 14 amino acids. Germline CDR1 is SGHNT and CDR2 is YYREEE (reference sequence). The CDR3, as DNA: TGTGCCAGCAGCACAGGGAATGGGGCCAACGTCCTGACTTTC. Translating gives CASSTGNGANVLTF.

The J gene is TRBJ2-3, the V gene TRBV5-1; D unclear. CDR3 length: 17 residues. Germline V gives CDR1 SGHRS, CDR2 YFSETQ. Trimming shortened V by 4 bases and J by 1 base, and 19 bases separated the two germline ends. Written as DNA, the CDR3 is TGCGCCAGCAGCCGACCTCCGGGCGGTGGGGGCACAGATACGCAGTATTTT. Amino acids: CASSRPPGGGGTDTQYF.

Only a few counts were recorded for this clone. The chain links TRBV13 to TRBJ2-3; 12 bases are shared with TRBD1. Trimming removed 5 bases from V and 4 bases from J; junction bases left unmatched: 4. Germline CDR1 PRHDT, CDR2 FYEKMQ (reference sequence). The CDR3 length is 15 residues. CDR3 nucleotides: TGTGCCAGCAGCCCCGGGACAGGGGGCTCAGATACGCAGTATTTT. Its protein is CASSPGTGGSDTQYF.

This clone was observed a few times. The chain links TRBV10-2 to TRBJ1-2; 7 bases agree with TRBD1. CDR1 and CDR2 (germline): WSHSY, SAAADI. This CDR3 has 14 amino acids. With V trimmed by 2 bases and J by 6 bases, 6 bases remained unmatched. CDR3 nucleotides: TGCGCCAGCAGTGAGGTGACAGGGCCTCATGGCTACACCTTC. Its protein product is CASSEVTGPHGYTF.

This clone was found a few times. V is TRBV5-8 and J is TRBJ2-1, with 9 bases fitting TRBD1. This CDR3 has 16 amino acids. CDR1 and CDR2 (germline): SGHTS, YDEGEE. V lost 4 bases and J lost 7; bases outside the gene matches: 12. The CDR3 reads CASSRFGQGNKNEQFF. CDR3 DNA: TGTGCCAGCAGCCGGTTCGGACAGGGGAATAAGAATGAGCAGTTCTTC.

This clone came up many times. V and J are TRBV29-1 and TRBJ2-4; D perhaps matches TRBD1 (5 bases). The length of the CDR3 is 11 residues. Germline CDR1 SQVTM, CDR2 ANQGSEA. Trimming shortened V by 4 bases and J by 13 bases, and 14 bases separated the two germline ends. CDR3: CSVAGIVGQYF. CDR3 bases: TGCAGCGTTGCAGGGATTGTCGGGCAGTACTTC.

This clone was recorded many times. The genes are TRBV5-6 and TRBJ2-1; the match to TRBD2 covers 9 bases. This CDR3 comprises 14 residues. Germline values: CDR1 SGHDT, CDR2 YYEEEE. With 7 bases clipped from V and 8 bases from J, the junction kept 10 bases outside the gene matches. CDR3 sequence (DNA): TGTGCCAGCCAGACTAGCGGAGGCCGATATGAGCAGTTCTTC. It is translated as CASQTSGGRYEQFF.

CDR3 DNA sequence: TGTGCCAGCAGTTACGCCCCCAACAGGGCCAATCAGCCCCAGCATTTT. Its protein product is CASSYAPNRANQPQHF. The chain couples TRBV6-5 to TRBJ1-5; a weak D match, TRBD1 (6 bases). The CDR3 runs to 16 residues. The ends were cut back, 2 bases at V and 3 bases at J, with 14 bases in the middle. Germline V lookup: CDR1 MNHEY, CDR2 SVGAGI.

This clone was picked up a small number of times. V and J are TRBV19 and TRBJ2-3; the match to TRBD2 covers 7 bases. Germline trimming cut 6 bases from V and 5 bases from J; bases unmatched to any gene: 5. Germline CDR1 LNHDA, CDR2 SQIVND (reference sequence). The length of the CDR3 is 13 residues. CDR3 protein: CASRPRGVDTQYF. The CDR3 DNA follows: TGTGCCAGTAGACCTCGGGGGGTAGATACGCAGTATTTT.

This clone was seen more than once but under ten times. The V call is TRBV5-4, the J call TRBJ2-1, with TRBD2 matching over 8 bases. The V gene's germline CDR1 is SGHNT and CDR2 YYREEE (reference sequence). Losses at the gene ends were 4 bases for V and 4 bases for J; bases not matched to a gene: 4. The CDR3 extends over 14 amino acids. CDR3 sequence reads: CASSIGGGYNEQFF. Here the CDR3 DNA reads TGTGCCAGCAGCATCGGCGGGGGGTACAATGAGCAGTTCTTC. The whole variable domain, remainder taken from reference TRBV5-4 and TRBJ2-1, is ETGVTQSPTHLIKTRGQQVTLRCSSQSGHNTVSWYQQALGQGPQFIFQYYREEENGRGNFPPRFSGLQFPNYSSELNVNALELDDSALYLCASSIGGGYNEQFFGPGTRLTVL.

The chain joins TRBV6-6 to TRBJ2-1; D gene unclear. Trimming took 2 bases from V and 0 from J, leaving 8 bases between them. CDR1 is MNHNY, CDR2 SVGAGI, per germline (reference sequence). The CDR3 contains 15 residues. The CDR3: CASSYGAPSYNEQFF. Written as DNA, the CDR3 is TGTGCCAGCAGTTACGGCGCTCCCTCCTACAATGAGCAGTTCTTC.

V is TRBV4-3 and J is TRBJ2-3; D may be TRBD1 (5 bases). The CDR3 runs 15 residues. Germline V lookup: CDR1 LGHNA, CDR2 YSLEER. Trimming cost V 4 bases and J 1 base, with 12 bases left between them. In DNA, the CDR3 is TGCGCCAGCAGCCCACGCTTAGGGGGCACAGATACGCAGTATTTT. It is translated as CASSPRLGGTDTQYF.

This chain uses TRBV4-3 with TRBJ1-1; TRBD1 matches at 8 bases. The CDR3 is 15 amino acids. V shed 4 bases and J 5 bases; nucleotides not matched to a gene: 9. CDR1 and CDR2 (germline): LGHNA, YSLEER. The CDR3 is CASSRTTGVGTEAFF. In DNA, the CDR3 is TGCGCCAGCAGCCGGACGACAGGGGTGGGAACTGAAGCTTTCTTT.

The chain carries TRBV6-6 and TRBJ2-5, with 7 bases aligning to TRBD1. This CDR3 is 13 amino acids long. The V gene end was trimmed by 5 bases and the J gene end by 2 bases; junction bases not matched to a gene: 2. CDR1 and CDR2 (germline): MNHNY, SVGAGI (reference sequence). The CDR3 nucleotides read TGTGCCAGCAGTAGACAGGGACAAGAGACCCAGTACTTC. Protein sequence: CASSRQGQETQYF.

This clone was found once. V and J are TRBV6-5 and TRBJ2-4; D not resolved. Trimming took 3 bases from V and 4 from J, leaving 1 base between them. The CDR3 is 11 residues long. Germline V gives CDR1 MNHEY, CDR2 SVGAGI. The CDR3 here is CASSYKNIQYF. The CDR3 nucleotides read TGTGCCAGCAGTTATAAAAACATTCAGTACTTC.

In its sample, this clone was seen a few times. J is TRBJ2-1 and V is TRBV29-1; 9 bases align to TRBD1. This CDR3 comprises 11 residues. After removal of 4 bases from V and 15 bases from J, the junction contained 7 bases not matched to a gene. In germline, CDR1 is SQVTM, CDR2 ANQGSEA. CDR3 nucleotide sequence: TGCAGCGTTGCTACGGGACAGGGAGCGTTCTTC. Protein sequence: CSVATGQGAFF.

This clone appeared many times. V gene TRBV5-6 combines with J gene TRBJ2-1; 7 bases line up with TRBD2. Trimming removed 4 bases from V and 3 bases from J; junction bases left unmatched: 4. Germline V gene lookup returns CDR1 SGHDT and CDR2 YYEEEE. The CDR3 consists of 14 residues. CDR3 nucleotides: TGTGCCAGCAGCGGCCGGGACTACTACAATGAGCAGTTCTTC. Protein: CASSGRDYYNEQFF.

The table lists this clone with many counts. In nucleotides, the CDR3 is TGTGCCAGCAGGTCCACAGGGACAACCGCCTACGAGCAGTACTTC. It codes for CASRSTGTTAYEQYF. The chain couples TRBV28 to TRBJ2-7, with a tentative D call TRBD1 (6 bases). Trimming took off 6 bases at V and 2 bases at J, with 17 bases between the two ends. Per germline, CDR1 MDHEN and CDR2 SYDVKM. The CDR3 extends over 15 amino acids. Full variable domain (outside the CDR3, taken from reference TRBV28 and TRBJ2-7): DVKVTQSSRYLVKRTGEKVFLECVQDMDHENMFWYRQDPGLGLRLIYFSYDVKMKEKGDIPEGYSVSREKKERFSLILESASTNQTSMYLCASRSTGTTAYEQYFGPGTRLTVT.

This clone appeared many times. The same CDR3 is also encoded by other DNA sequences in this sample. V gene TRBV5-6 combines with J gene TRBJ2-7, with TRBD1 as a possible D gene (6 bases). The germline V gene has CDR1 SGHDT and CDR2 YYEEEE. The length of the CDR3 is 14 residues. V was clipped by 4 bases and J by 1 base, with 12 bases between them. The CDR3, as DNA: TGTGCCAGCAGCCAGGACAGAGGGTCCTACGAGCAGTACTTC. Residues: CASSQDRGSYEQYF.

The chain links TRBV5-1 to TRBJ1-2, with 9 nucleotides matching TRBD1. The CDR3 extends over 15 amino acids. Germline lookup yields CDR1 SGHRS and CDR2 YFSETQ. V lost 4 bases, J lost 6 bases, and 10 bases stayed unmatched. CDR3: CASSPGQGVGNGYTF. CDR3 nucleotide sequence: TGCGCCAGCAGCCCGGGACAGGGCGTAGGAAATGGCTACACCTTC.

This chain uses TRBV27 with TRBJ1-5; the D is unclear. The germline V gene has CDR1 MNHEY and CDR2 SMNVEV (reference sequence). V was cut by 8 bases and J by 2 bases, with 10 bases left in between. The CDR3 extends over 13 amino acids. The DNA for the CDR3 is TGTGCCAGCTCTATACTTGGCAATCAGCCCCAGCATTTT. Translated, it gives CASSILGNQPQHF.

The CDR3 DNA sequence: TGTGCCAGCAGTGAAGGTATCACCGGGGAGCTGTTTTTT. Translating it yields CASSEGITGELFF. V is TRBV2 and J is TRBJ2-2, with unresolved D. The CDR3 is 13 amino acids. From germline, CDR1 is SNHLY and CDR2 FYNNEI. Trimming shortened V by 1 base and J by 4 bases, and 4 bases separated the two germline ends. The full variable domain, in which reference TRBV2 and TRBJ2-2 provide the parts outside the CDR3, is EPEVTQTPSHQVTQMGQEVILRCVPISNHLYFYWYRQILGQKVEFLVSFYNNEISEKSEIFDDQFSVERPDGSNFTLKIRSTKLEDSAMYFCASSEGITGELFFGEGSRLTVL.